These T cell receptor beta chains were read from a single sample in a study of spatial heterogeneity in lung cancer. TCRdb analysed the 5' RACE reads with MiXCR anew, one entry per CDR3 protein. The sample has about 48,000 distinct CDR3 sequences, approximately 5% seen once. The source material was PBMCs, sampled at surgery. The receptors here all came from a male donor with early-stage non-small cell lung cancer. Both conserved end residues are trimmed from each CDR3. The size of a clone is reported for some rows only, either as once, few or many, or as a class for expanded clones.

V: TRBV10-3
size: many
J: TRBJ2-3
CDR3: AGGSGASGRSDTQY

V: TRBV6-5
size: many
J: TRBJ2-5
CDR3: ASSSFSGQETQY

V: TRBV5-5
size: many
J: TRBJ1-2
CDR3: ASSSSSRRDRGYT

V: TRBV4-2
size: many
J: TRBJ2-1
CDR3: ASSLIRDPTYNEQF

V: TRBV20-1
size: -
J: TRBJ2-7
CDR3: SARDRQGFYEQY

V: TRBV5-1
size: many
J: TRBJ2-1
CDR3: ASSLAGLDEQF

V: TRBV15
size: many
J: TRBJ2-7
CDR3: ATSRDESRLSSYEQY

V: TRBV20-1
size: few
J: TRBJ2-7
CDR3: SAERRQGQHEQY

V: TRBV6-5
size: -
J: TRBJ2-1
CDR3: ASSRGLAGVNEQF

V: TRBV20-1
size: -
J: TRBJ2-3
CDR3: SARDSVTDTQY

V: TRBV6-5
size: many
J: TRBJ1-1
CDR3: ASRPDSTYEAF

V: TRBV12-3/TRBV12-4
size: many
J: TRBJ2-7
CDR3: ASTPPGGGGLTEQY

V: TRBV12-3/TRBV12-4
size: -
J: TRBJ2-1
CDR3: ASSLRGPRSAVEQF

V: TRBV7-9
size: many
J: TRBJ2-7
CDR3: ASSPVQGNHEQY

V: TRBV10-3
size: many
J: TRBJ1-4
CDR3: AIREEVGEKLF

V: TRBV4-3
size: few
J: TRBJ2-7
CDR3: ASSQGDSWPSEQY